This T cell receptor (beta chain) was sequenced for a study of blood T cell repertoires in COVID-19. Study at large: COVID-19 samples, acute and convalescent, were from the United States, Italy and Spain. Sources were T cells, B-cell-depleted T cells, or PBMCs; the material itself was cDNA or gDNA.

In the original analysis: Estimates of nucleated cell counts were drawn from the amplification of reference gene primers. Profiled with immunoSEQ multiplex PCR; TCRdb holds only in-frame clones, not every one. The V and J calls and clone size come from that table; D and trimming were worked out from the DNA. The table has 50,000 or so clones, 90% to 95% seen once. V was shortened by 4 bases and J by 3 bases, with 12 bases between the two germline ends. Germline-derived CDR1 and CDR2 are MNHEY and SVGEGT. CDR3 length equals 14 residues. Sequencing was carried out using peripheral blood. This sequence joins TRBV6-2 or TRBV6-3 and TRBJ1-1; D perhaps matches TRBD1 (6 bases). The receptor was derived from a woman over 75 with acute or convalescent COVID-19. This CDR3 reads CASSLDSFDTEAFF. The CDR3 coding sequence is TGTGCCAGCAGTTTGGACAGCTTTGACACTGAAGCTTTCTTT.